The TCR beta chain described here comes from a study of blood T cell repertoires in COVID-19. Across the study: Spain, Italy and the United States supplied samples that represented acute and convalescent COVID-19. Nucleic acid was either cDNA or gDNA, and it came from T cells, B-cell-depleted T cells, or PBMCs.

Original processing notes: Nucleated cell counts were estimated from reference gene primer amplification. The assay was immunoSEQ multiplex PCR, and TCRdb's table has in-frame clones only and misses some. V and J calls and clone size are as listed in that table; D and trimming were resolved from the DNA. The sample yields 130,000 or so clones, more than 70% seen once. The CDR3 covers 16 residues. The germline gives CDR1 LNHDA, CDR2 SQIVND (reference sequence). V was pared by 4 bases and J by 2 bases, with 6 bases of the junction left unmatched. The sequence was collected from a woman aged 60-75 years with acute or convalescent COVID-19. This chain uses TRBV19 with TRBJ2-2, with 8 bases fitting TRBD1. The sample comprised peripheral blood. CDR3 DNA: TGTGCCAGTAGTACCGGGACAGGTTCCAACACCGGGGAGCTGTTTTTT. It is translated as CASSTGTGSNTGELFF.